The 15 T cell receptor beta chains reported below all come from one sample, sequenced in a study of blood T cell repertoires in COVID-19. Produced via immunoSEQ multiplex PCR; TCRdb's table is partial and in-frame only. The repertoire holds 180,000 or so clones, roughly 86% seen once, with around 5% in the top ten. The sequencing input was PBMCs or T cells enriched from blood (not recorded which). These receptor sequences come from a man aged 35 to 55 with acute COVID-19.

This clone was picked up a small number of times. The CDR3 coding sequence is TGCGCCAGCAGCCTCAGGACAGGTGGTGGAAACACCATATATTTT. Protein sequence: CASSLRTGGGNTIYF. The chain joins TRBV5-1 to TRBJ1-3, with 7 bases fitting TRBD1. The germline V gene encodes CDR1 SGHRS and CDR2 YFSETQ. The CDR3 is 15 residues long. V lost 4 bases, J lost 3 bases, and 7 bases stayed unmatched.

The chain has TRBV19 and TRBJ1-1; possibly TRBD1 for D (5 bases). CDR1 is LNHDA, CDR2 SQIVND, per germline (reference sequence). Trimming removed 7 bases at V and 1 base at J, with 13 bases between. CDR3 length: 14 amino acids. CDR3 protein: CASTDQGWNTEAFF. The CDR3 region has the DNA TGTGCCAGTACTGATCAGGGCTGGAACACTGAAGCTTTCTTT.

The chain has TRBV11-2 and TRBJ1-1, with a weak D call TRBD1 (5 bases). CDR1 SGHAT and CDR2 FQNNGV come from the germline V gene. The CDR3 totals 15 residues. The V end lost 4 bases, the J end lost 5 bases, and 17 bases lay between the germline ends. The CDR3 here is CASSSRKTDSTEAFF. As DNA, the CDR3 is TGTGCCAGCAGCTCCAGAAAGACCGACAGTACTGAAGCTTTCTTT.

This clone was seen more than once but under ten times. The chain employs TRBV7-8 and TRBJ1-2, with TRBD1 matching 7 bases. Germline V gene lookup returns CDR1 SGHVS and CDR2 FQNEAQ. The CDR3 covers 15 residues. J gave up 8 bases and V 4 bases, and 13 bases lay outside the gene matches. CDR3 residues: CASSSGDRIVKGYTF. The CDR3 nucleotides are TGTGCCAGCAGCTCCGGGGACAGAATCGTCAAGGGCTACACCTTC. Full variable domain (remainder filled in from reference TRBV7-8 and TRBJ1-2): GAGVSQSPRYKVAKRGQDVALRCDPISGHVSLFWYQQALGQGPEFLTYFQNEAQLDKSGLPSDRFFAERPEGSVSTLKIQRTQQEDSAVYLCASSSGDRIVKGYTFGSGTRLTVV.

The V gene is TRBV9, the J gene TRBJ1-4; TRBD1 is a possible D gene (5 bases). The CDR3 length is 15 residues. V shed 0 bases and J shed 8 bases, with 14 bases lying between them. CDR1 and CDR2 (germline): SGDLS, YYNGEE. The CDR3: CASSVAGHGLEKLFF. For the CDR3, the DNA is TGTGCCAGCAGCGTAGCAGGGCATGGGCTGGAAAAACTGTTTTTT.

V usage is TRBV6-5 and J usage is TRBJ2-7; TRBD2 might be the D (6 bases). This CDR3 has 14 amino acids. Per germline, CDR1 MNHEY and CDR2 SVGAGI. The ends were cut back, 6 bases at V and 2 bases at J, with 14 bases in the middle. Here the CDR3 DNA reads TGTGCCAGCAGAGGGACTGGTTTCCCCTACGAGCAGTACTTC. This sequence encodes CASRGTGFPYEQYF.

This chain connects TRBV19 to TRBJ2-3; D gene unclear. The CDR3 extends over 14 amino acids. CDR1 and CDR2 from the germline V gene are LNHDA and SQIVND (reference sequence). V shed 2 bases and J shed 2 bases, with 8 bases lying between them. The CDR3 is CASSIMSTTDTQYF. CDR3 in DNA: TGTGCCAGTAGTATAATGTCTACCACAGATACGCAGTATTTT. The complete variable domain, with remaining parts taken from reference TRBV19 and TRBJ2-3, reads DGGITQSPKYLFRKEGQNVTLSCEQNLNHDAMYWYRQDPGQGLRLIYYSQIVNDFQKGDIAEGYSVSREKKESFPLTVTSAQKNPTAFYLCASSIMSTTDTQYFGPGTRLTVL.

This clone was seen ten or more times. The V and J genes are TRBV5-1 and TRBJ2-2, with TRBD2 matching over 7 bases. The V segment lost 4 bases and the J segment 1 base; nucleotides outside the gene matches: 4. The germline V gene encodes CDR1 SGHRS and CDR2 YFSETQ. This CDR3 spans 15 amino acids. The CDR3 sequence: CASSRGDLNTGELFF. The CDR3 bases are TGCGCCAGCAGCCGGGGGGACCTGAACACCGGGGAGCTGTTTTTT.

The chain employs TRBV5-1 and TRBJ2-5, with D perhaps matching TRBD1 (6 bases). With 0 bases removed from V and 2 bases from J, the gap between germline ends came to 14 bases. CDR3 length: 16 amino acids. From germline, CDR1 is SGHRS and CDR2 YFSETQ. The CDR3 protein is CASSLAPGRGQETQYF. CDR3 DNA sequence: TGCGCCAGCAGCTTGGCGCCGGGAAGGGGGCAAGAGACCCAGTACTTC.

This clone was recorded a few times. CDR3: CASSLGGGDEKLFF. The CDR3 coding sequence is TGTGCCAGCAGCCTCGGGGGAGGTGATGAAAAACTGTTTTTT. The gene calls are TRBV14 and TRBJ1-4, with D possibly TRBD1 on 5 matching bases. Between the trimmed V and J ends, which lost 4 bases and 6 bases, there was a span of 12 bases. The CDR3 has 14 amino acids. Germline CDR1 is SGHDN and CDR2 is FVKESK.

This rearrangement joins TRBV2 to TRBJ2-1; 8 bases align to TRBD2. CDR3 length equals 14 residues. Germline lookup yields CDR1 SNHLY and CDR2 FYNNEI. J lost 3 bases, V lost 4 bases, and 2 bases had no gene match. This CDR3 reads CASSVSGNYNEQFF. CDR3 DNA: TGTGCCAGCAGTGTTAGCGGGAACTACAATGAGCAGTTCTTC.

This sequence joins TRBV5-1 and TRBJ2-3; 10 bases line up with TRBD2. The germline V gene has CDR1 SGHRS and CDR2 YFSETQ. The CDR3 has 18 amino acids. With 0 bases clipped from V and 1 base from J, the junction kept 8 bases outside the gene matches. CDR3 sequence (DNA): TGCGCCAGCAGCTTGGGAATCACTAGCGGGGTACGCACAGATACGCAGTATTTT. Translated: CASSLGITSGVRTDTQYF.

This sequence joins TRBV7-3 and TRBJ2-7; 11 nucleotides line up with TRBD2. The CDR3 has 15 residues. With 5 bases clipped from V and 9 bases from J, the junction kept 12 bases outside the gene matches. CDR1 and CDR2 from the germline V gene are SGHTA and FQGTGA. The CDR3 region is CASSATGTSGVAQYF. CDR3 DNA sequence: TGTGCCAGCAGCGCCACCGGGACTAGCGGCGTTGCGCAGTACTTC.

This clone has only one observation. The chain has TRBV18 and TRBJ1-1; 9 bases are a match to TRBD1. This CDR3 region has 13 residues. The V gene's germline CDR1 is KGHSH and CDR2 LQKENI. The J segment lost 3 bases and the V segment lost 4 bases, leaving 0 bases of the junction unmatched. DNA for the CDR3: TGTGCCAGCTCACGGACAGGGGACACTGAAGCTTTCTTT. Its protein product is CASSRTGDTEAFF. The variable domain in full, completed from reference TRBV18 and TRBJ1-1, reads NAGVMQNPRHLVRRRGQEARLRCSPMKGHSHVYWYRQLPEEGLKFMVYLQKENIIDESGMPKERFSAEFPKEGPSILRIQQVVRGDSAAYFCASSRTGDTEAFFGQGTRLTVV.

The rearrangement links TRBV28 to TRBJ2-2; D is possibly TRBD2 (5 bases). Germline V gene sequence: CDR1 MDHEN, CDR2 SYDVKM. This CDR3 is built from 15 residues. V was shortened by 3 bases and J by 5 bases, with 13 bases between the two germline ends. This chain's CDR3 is CASSFRLARTGELFF. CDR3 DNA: TGTGCCAGCAGTTTTCGGCTAGCTAGGACCGGGGAGCTGTTTTTT.